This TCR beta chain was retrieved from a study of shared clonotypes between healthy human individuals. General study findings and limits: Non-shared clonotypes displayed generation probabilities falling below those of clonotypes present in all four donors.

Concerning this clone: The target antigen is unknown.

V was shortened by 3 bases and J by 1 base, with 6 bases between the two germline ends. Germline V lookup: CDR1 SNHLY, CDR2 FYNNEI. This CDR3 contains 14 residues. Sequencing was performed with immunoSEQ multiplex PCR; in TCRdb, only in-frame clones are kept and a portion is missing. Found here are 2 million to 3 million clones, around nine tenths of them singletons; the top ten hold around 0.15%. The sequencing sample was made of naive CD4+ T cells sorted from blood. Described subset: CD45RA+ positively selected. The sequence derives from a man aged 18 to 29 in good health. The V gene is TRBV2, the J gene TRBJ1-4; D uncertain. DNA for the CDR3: TGTGCCAGCAGTGAGTCGGTAACTAATGAAAAACTGTTTTTT. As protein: CASSESVTNEKLFF. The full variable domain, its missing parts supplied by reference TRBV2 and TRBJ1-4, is EPEVTQTPSHQVTQMGQEVILRCVPISNHLYFYWYRQILGQKVEFLVSFYNNEISEKSEIFDDQFSVERPDGSNFTLKIRSTKLEDSAMYFCASSESVTNEKLFFGSGTQLSVL.